These 30 T cell receptor beta chains share one sample of origin, sequenced in a study of blood T cell repertoires in COVID-19. Clones were sequenced by immunoSEQ multiplex PCR, and TCRdb holds only the in-frame ones, with some missing. The table shows approximately 290,000 clones, with 89% occurring only once. The sequencing sample was made of peripheral blood. These receptors were collected from a woman aged 60-70 years with acute or convalescent COVID-19.

To note about this clone: The sample has other DNA sequences that encode this CDR3 too. The V gene is TRBV28, the J gene TRBJ2-7, with TRBD2 matching 8 bases. J lost 4 bases, V lost 1 base, and 3 bases had no gene match. The CDR3 totals 14 residues. The germline CDR1 and CDR2 sequences are MDHEN and SYDVKM. The CDR3 loop reads CASSLSGGSYEQYF. The CDR3 DNA reads as TGTGCCAGCAGTTTATCGGGGGGGTCGTACGAGCAGTACTTC.

This rearrangement joins TRBV25-1 to TRBJ1-1; D is uncertain. Between the trimmed V and J ends, which lost 2 bases and 3 bases, there was a span of 10 bases. The CDR3 has 14 amino acids. Germline V gene data show CDR1 as MGHDK and CDR2 as SYGVNS. The CDR3, as DNA: TGTGCCAGCAGTGAACGGTTAAGTTACACTGAAGCTTTCTTT. The encoded protein is CASSERLSYTEAFF.

In regard to this clone: The sample holds other DNA sequences that translate to the same CDR3. The CDR3 sequence is CATSDRTGGTDTQYF. The CDR3 bases are TGTGCCACCAGTGACCGGACAGGGGGCACAGATACGCAGTATTTT. The chain couples TRBV24-1 to TRBJ2-3, with 9 bases lining up with TRBD1. CDR1 KGHDR and CDR2 SFDVKD come from the germline V gene. Trimming took 4 bases from V and 1 from J; bases not matched to a gene: 2. The CDR3 runs 15 residues.

This clone was seen just once. The chain recombines TRBV4-1 with TRBJ2-3, with TRBD1 as a possible D gene (6 bases). The CDR3 spans 15 residues. With 1 base removed from V and 3 bases from J, the gap between germline ends came to 11 bases. From germline, CDR1 is MGHRA and CDR2 YSYEKL. The CDR3 DNA is TGCGCCAGCAGCCAAGTACAGGGTCGTACAGATACGCAGTATTTT. Its translation is CASSQVQGRTDTQYF.

V and J are TRBV7-3 and TRBJ2-2; D uncertain. This CDR3 spans 15 amino acids. The ends were cut back, 2 bases at V and 1 base at J, with 8 bases in the middle. Germline CDR1 reads SGHTA; CDR2 reads FQGTGA. The CDR3 DNA follows: TGTGCCAGCAGCTTACGGTCAGGGAACACCGGGGAGCTGTTTTTT. Amino acids: CASSLRSGNTGELFF.

The genes are TRBV27 and TRBJ1-2, with D maybe TRBD1 (6 bases). Trimming shortened V by 4 bases and J by 7 bases, and 16 bases separated the two germline ends. This CDR3 region has 14 residues. Per the germline V gene, CDR1 is MNHEY and CDR2 is SMNVEV (reference sequence). CDR3 nucleotide sequence: TGTGCCAGCAGTTGGAATGGACAGCTCGGTGGCTACACCTTC. Translating gives CASSWNGQLGGYTF.

V gene TRBV5-4 combines with J gene TRBJ2-2; a weak D match, TRBD1 (5 bases). The CDR3 has 15 residues. The germline V and J ends were trimmed by 4 bases and 8 bases, with 18 bases remaining between them. In germline, CDR1 is SGHNT, CDR2 YYREEE (reference sequence). This CDR3 is CASSHPGQPGGELFF. The CDR3 DNA reads as TGTGCCAGCAGCCACCCCGGACAACCCGGGGGGGAGCTGTTTTTT. The entire variable domain, with the rest obtained from reference TRBV5-4 and TRBJ2-2, is as follows: ETGVTQSPTHLIKTRGQQVTLRCSSQSGHNTVSWYQQALGQGPQFIFQYYREEENGRGNFPPRFSGLQFPNYSSELNVNALELDDSALYLCASSHPGQPGGELFFGEGSRLTVL.

The chain joins TRBV6-2 or TRBV6-3 to TRBJ2-5; TRBD2 aligns across 13 bases. The CDR3 loop spans 16 amino acids. The trim removed 4 bases at V and 5 bases at J, leaving 7 bases unmatched. The germline gives CDR1 MNHEY, CDR2 SVGEGT. The CDR3 bases are TGTGCCAGCAGTTTACTAGCGGGGGGGCCCTGGGAGACCCAGTACTTC. The encoded protein is CASSLLAGGPWETQYF.

The J gene is TRBJ2-1, the V gene TRBV4-3; 7 positions match TRBD2. The CDR3 covers 15 residues. Germline V gives CDR1 LGHNA, CDR2 YSLEER. V shed 0 bases and J 6 bases; nucleotides not matched to a gene: 5. The CDR3, as DNA: TGCGCCAGCAGCCAAGATGCACTAGCGCTCAATGAGCAGTTCTTC. The encoded protein is CASSQDALALNEQFF.

This chain uses TRBV19 with TRBJ2-1; D call uncertain. CDR3 size: 15 residues. Germline lookup yields CDR1 LNHDA and CDR2 SQIVND (reference sequence). Deletions cut 6 bases from V and 0 bases from J, with 12 bases between. This chain's CDR3 is CASSFDLSSYNEQFF. The CDR3 region has the DNA TGTGCCAGTAGCTTCGACTTGAGCTCCTACAATGAGCAGTTCTTC.

This rearrangement joins TRBV7-8 to TRBJ1-6, with D tentatively TRBD1 (5 bases). The CDR3 loop spans 16 amino acids. Germline CDR1 SGHVS, CDR2 FQNEAQ. The V and J ends lost 5 bases and 9 bases respectively, with 20 bases between them. CDR3 sequence (DNA): TGTGCCAGCAGCCTAAGTTGGGGCGCAGATACTTCACCCCTCCACTTT. Amino acid sequence: CASSLSWGADTSPLHF. Full variable domain (outside the CDR3, taken from reference TRBV7-8 and TRBJ1-6): GAGVSQSPRYKVAKRGQDVALRCDPISGHVSLFWYQQALGQGPEFLTYFQNEAQLDKSGLPSDRFFAERPEGSVSTLKIQRTQQEDSAVYLCASSLSWGADTSPLHFGNGTRLTVT.

CDR3 sequence (DNA): TGTGCCAGAAGCTTGGTAGGACAGGGCACGGAACAGCCCCAGCATTTT. Encoded protein: CARSLVGQGTEQPQHF. The J gene is TRBJ1-5, the V gene TRBV5-3, with 8 bases fitting TRBD1. TRBV5-3 falls under the ORF class, with uncertain function. The V gene end was trimmed by 0 bases and the J gene end by 7 bases; junction bases not matched to a gene: 9. This CDR3 region has 16 residues.

This clone was recorded once. The rearrangement uses TRBV5-4 and TRBJ1-1; D might be TRBD1 (5 bases). V dropped 4 bases and J dropped 5 bases, with 12 bases sitting between them. This CDR3 contains 13 residues. CDR1 is SGHNT and CDR2 is YYREEE in the germline V gene (reference sequence). In nucleotides, the CDR3 is TGTGCCAGCAGCCCCCCGGGGGAAACTGAAGCTTTCTTT. This translates into CASSPPGETEAFF.

This clone was detected once. J is TRBJ2-7 and V is TRBV10-3; D unresolved. Germline CDR1 is ENHRY and CDR2 is SYGVKD. This CDR3 has 11 amino acids. Trimming left V 3 bases short and J 7 bases short, with 7 bases between. This chain's CDR3 is CAISESWEQYF. In DNA form, the CDR3 reads TGTGCCATCAGTGAAAGCTGGGAGCAGTACTTC.

This chain links TRBV7-2 with TRBJ2-2, with D tentatively TRBD1 (8 bases). Germline CDR1 SGHTA, CDR2 FQGNSA. The CDR3 spans 15 residues. V lost 4 bases and J lost 3, with 12 bases in between. The CDR3 region has the DNA TGTGCCAGCAGCTCACAGGGGGGGGACACCGGGGAGCTGTTTTTT. It codes for CASSSQGGDTGELFF.

The chain links TRBV10-3 to TRBJ1-1, with 7 bases matching TRBD1. This CDR3 is built from 14 residues. Germline V gene lookup returns CDR1 ENHRY and CDR2 SYGVKD. J gave up 0 bases and V 7 bases, and 5 bases lay outside the gene matches. The CDR3 nucleotides read TGTGCCATCACTTCGGACAGGATGAACACTGAAGCTTTCTTT. Its protein is CAITSDRMNTEAFF.

This clone occurred a few times. The chain couples TRBV7-2 to TRBJ1-6; D is unclear. CDR3 length equals 15 residues. Per germline, CDR1 SGHTA and CDR2 FQGNSA. Trimming removed 0 bases at V and 5 bases at J, with 8 bases between. CDR3 sequence: CASSLANMDNSPLHF. CDR3 nucleotide sequence: TGTGCCAGCAGCTTAGCGAACATGGATAATTCACCCCTCCACTTT.

The chain recombines TRBV2 with TRBJ2-7, with 10 bases lining up with TRBD1. Germline values: CDR1 SNHLY, CDR2 FYNNEI. Unmatched junction bases numbered 1, after V lost 8 bases and J lost 0 bases. The CDR3 extends over 13 amino acids. The CDR3 region is CASRTGGSYEQYF. The CDR3, as DNA: TGTGCCAGCCGGACAGGGGGCTCCTACGAGCAGTACTTC.

The chain links TRBV25-1 to TRBJ2-2, with D possibly being TRBD2 (6 bases). This CDR3 has 16 amino acids. The V and J ends lost 3 bases and 2 bases respectively, with 13 bases between them. Germline CDR1 and CDR2: MGHDK and SYGVNS. CDR3 DNA: TGTGCCAGCAGTGATGGGGGGTCCGTCAACACCGGGGAGCTGTTTTTT. As protein: CASSDGGSVNTGELFF.

V gene TRBV7-8 combines with J gene TRBJ2-3; tentatively, D is TRBD1 (5 bases). The V gene's germline CDR1 is SGHVS and CDR2 FQNEAQ. Trimming cost V 5 bases and J 3 bases, with 21 bases left between them. This CDR3 comprises 17 residues. The CDR3 region has the DNA TGTGCCAGCAGCCCTACTGTAGTGGGGCCTTCAACAGATACGCAGTATTTT. Protein product: CASSPTVVGPSTDTQYF.

This rearrangement joins TRBV27 to TRBJ1-2; no firm D call. The CDR3 has 13 amino acids. Germline assignment: CDR1 MNHEY and CDR2 SMNVEV (reference sequence). Between the trimmed V and J ends, which lost 6 bases and 1 base, there was a span of 9 bases. The CDR3 DNA sequence: TGTGCCAGCAGGACCGGGGATAACTATGGCTACACCTTC. This sequence encodes CASRTGDNYGYTF.

The J gene is TRBJ1-4, the V gene TRBV30; D is uncertain. Trimming removed 0 bases at V and 11 bases at J, with 7 bases between. The length of the CDR3 is 11 residues. CDR1 is GTSNPN, CDR2 SVGIG, per germline (reference sequence). The CDR3 sequence is CAWSVRDKLFF. CDR3 coding DNA: TGTGCCTGGAGTGTACGCGATAAACTGTTTTTT.

CDR3: CASSVAGNTQYF. The CDR3 DNA is TGTGCCAGCAGCGTAGCTGGCAATACGCAGTATTTT. The gene calls are TRBV9 and TRBJ2-3; D remains ambiguous. This CDR3 comprises 12 residues. V was shortened by 0 bases and J by 7 bases, with 6 bases between the two germline ends. CDR1 SGDLS and CDR2 YYNGEE come from the germline V gene.

The rearrangement uses TRBV28 and TRBJ2-3, with 9 positions matching TRBD1. Germline V gene sequence: CDR1 MDHEN, CDR2 SYDVKM. V trimming: 3 bases; J trimming: 1 base; junction bases outside the gene matches: 8. The length of the CDR3 is 17 residues. CDR3 in amino acids: CASSLLPRDRGTDTQYF. The CDR3 coding sequence is TGTGCCAGCAGTTTGCTGCCCAGGGACAGGGGCACAGATACGCAGTATTTT.

The gene calls are TRBV18 and TRBJ2-2, with 7 bases aligning to TRBD1. The CDR3 is 15 residues long. J lost 6 bases, V lost 6 bases, and 10 bases had no gene match. Germline V CDR1 and CDR2: KGHSH, LQKENI. Written as DNA, the CDR3 is TGTGCCAGCTCCTTCGACGGGACAGTACCCGGGGAGCTGTTTTTT. Protein sequence: CASSFDGTVPGELFF.

This chain uses TRBV2 with TRBJ2-1, with 8 bases fitting TRBD2. Germline V gene lookup returns CDR1 SNHLY and CDR2 FYNNEI. J was trimmed by 4 bases and V by 6 bases; bases with no gene match: 8. The CDR3 totals 15 residues. CDR3 sequence reads: CASSELAVYYNEQFF. The CDR3 bases are TGTGCCAGCAGCGAACTAGCGGTTTATTACAATGAGCAGTTCTTC.

The rearrangement links TRBV11-2 to TRBJ2-7; D is ambiguous. Trimming pared 5 bases from V and 6 bases from J, leaving 8 bases between. CDR1 SGHAT and CDR2 FQNNGV come from the germline V gene. The CDR3 runs 11 residues. Written as DNA, the CDR3 is TGTGCCAGCAGCCCCTCCCGCGAGCAGTACTTC. Its protein product is CASSPSREQYF.

The genes are TRBV6-2 or TRBV6-3 and TRBJ2-1; 15 bases are a match to TRBD2. The CDR3 is 17 residues long. J gave up 6 bases and V 4 bases, and 7 bases lay outside the gene matches. Germline loops: CDR1 MNHEY, CDR2 SVGEGT. CDR3 DNA: TGTGCCAGCAGTTTGGGACTAGCGGGAGGAGTGGGCAATGAGCAGTTCTTC. This translates into CASSLGLAGGVGNEQFF.

V and J are TRBV7-8 and TRBJ2-1; 11 bases fit TRBD2. This CDR3 has 17 amino acids. Germline V CDR1 and CDR2: SGHVS, FQNEAQ. V gave up 4 bases and J gave up 3 bases; unmatched junction bases: 8. Written as DNA, the CDR3 is TGTGCCAGCAGCTCCCACCGACTAGCGGGAAACTACAATGAGCAGTTCTTC. Amino acid sequence: CASSSHRLAGNYNEQFF.

This chain links TRBV7-2 with TRBJ1-2; no clear D. The length of the CDR3 is 14 residues. Trimming shortened V by 1 base and J by 4 bases, and 10 bases separated the two germline ends. Germline CDR1 and CDR2: SGHTA and FQGNSA. For the CDR3, the DNA is TGTGCCAGCAGCTTAGGGACTGAATTCTATGGCTACACCTTC. It is translated as CASSLGTEFYGYTF.